This TCR beta chain was recovered during a study of cytomegalovirus exposure and HLA in healthy donors. General study findings and limits: Most TCR sequences were seen very rarely across donors, but some public TCRs occurred in many. Later on, an analysis tied approximately 17,000 TCR beta sequences to HLA alleles at 0.05 false discovery rate.

Vbeta (60) and Jbeta (13) primers were used in the PCR. TCRdb's copy holds only in-frame clones and misses some; the assay was immunoSEQ multiplex PCR. This table has 150,000 or so clones, about four fifths appearing once. Germline V CDR1 and CDR2: MDHEN, SYDVKM. With V trimmed by 6 bases and J by 4 bases, 6 bases remained unmatched. The length of the CDR3 is 14 residues. As to this clone: Its target is unknown.

The V and J genes are TRBV28 and TRBJ1-2; 9 bases are a match to TRBD1. This clonotype originated in a boy younger than 10 in good health and CMV-seronegative. The sample comprised PBMCs. CDR3 DNA: TGTGCCAGCAGCCTTGGACAGGGGACCTATGGCTACACCTTC. It is translated as CASSLGQGTYGYTF.